These T cell receptor beta chains were read from a single sample in a study of shared clonotypes between healthy human individuals. TCRdb's table, derived via immunoSEQ multiplex PCR, lists solely in-frame clones and lacks some. The sample lists about half a million clones; roughly 77% were seen once. The sample comprised PBMCs. All receptors come from a woman aged 40-49 years in good health. Some clones in this sample may be carry-over from other donors' samples. CDR3s leave out the opening cysteine and the closing phenylalanine or tryptophan. The D gene is left open where the match is weak. The size of a clone is reported for some rows only, either as once, few or many, or as a class for expanded clones.

D: .; J: TRBJ2-1; size: .; V: TRBV19; CDR3: ASSFPDWRLGNEQF
D: TRBD2; J: TRBJ2-7; size: .; V: TRBV2; CDR3: ASSPTSGRSYEQY
D: TRBD1; J: TRBJ2-7; size: once; V: TRBV7-8; CDR3: ASSYTTSVTGGYEQY
D: .; J: TRBJ1-5; size: .; V: TRBV30; CDR3: AWSGQGIQPQH
D: TRBD1; J: TRBJ1-5; size: .; V: TRBV7-2; CDR3: ASSIGQGRGQPQH
D: TRBD2; J: TRBJ2-5; size: .; V: TRBV7-7; CDR3: ASSLGIGARENQETQY
D: .; J: TRBJ2-7; size: .; V: TRBV7-8; CDR3: ASSLLDEQY
D: .; J: TRBJ1-4; size: .; V: TRBV19; CDR3: ASSIDGGLSEKLF
D: TRBD1; J: TRBJ2-1; size: .; V: TRBV11-3; CDR3: ASSLGQDHNEQF
D: .; J: TRBJ1-2; size: .; V: TRBV6-5; CDR3: ASSYDGGTYGYT
D: TRBD2; J: TRBJ2-1; size: .; V: TRBV2; CDR3: ASSENLGTSSSSF
D: .; J: TRBJ2-7; size: .; V: TRBV5-1; CDR3: ASSPPTTSHEQY
D: .; J: TRBJ1-1; size: .; V: TRBV29-1; CDR3: SVYTANTEAF
D: .; J: TRBJ2-2; size: many; V: TRBV21-1; CDR3: ASRNIPGELF
D: .; J: TRBJ2-7; size: .; V: TRBV5-1; CDR3: ASTPRTGGSYEQY
D: .; J: TRBJ2-7; size: .; V: TRBV7-2; CDR3: ASRGEPTTYEQY
D: TRBD2; J: TRBJ2-5; size: .; V: TRBV7-3; CDR3: ASSFAGEETQY
D: .; J: TRBJ2-7; size: .; V: TRBV2; CDR3: ASSFSSYEQY
D: .; J: TRBJ1-5; size: .; V: TRBV2; CDR3: ASSADRQNNQPQH
D: TRBD2; J: TRBJ2-1; size: .; V: TRBV11-3; CDR3: ASSESGTEQF
D: .; J: TRBJ2-7; size: .; V: TRBV6-6; CDR3: ATEEAGWSYGQY
D: TRBD2; J: TRBJ2-4; size: medium-sized; V: TRBV6-1; CDR3: ASSVIAGGVNIQY
D: .; J: TRBJ2-4; size: .; V: TRBV15; CDR3: ATVGGGSKNIQY
D: .; J: TRBJ2-3; size: .; V: TRBV7-2; CDR3: ASSPDLADTQY
D: .; J: TRBJ2-7; size: .; V: TRBV7-9; CDR3: ASRAWGRYEQY
D: .; J: TRBJ1-5; size: .; V: TRBV19; CDR3: ASSTPFRVKNQPQH
D: .; J: TRBJ2-2; size: few; V: TRBV5-5; CDR3: ASSLGPRVNTGELF
D: .; J: TRBJ2-1; size: .; V: TRBV6-6; CDR3: ASSYGVRSSNEQF
D: .; J: TRBJ2-5; size: once; V: TRBV28; CDR3: ASSPSDGQETQY
D: .; J: TRBJ2-7; size: .; V: TRBV28; CDR3: ASRRPTQGSYEQY
D: .; J: TRBJ1-2; size: .; V: TRBV28; CDR3: ASSHRYYT
D: .; J: TRBJ2-5; size: .; V: TRBV7-7; CDR3: ASSKQGKETRY
D: TRBD1; J: TRBJ1-1; size: .; V: TRBV28; CDR3: ASGSGQGSTEAF
D: .; J: TRBJ2-2; size: once; V: TRBV5-1; CDR3: ASSLARGREELF
D: .; J: TRBJ2-1; size: .; V: TRBV28; CDR3: ASSLIAANSYNEQF
D: TRBD1; J: TRBJ1-1; size: .; V: TRBV5-1; CDR3: ASSPRDRGGSTEAF
D: TRBD1; J: TRBJ2-5; size: .; V: TRBV6-6; CDR3: ASDRGNVETQY
D: TRBD1; J: TRBJ2-5; size: .; V: TRBV27; CDR3: ASSEHGTVLQETQY
D: .; J: TRBJ2-5; size: .; V: TRBV5-1; CDR3: ASSSARIPETQY
D: .; J: TRBJ2-7; size: .; V: TRBV10-3; CDR3: AISPNRDISYEQY
D: TRBD1; J: TRBJ1-2; size: few; V: TRBV5-8; CDR3: ASSPRTTGV
D: .; J: TRBJ1-5; size: .; V: TRBV19; CDR3: ASSIDLFDRSYQPQH
D: .; J: TRBJ1-3; size: .; V: TRBV28; CDR3: ASSQGEGTIY
D: .; J: TRBJ1-1; size: .; V: TRBV27; CDR3: ASLSGGSATGEAF
D: TRBD2; J: TRBJ2-3; size: once; V: TRBV6-1; CDR3: ASRRGSGSVDTQY
D: TRBD2; J: TRBJ2-1; size: once; V: TRBV10-3; CDR3: AITGRVDNEQF
D: .; J: TRBJ1-5; size: .; V: TRBV6-5; CDR3: ASSSNRVQPQH
D: TRBD2; J: TRBJ2-7; size: .; V: TRBV18; CDR3: ASSPLSGSGEQY
D: .; J: TRBJ2-7; size: .; V: TRBV21-1; CDR3: ASSKNLRTSGSYEQY